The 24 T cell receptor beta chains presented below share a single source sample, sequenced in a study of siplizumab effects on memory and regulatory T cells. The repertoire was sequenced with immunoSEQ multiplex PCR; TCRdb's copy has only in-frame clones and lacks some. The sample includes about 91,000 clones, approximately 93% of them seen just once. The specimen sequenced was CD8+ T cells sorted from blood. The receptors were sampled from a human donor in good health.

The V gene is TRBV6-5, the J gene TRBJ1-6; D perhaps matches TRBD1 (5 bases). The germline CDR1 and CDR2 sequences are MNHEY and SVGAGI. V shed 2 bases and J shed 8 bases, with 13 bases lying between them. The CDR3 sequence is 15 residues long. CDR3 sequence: CASSYGGSKYSPLHF. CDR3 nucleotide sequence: TGTGCCAGCAGTTACGGGGGGAGCAAATATTCACCCCTCCACTTT.

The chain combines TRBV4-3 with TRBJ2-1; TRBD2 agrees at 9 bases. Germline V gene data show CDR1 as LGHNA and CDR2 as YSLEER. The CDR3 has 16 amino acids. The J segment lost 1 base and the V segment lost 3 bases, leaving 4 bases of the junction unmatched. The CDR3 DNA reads TGCGCCAGCAGCCAGCGGCGGGAGGGTTCCTACAATGAGCAGTTCTTC. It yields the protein CASSQRREGSYNEQFF.

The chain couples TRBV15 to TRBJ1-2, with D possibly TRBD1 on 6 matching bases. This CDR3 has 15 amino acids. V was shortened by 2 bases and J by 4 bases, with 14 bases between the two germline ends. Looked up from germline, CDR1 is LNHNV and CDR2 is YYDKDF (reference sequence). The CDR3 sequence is CATSRPEGETYGYTF. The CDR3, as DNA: TGTGCCACCAGCAGACCGGAGGGGGAAACCTATGGCTACACCTTC.

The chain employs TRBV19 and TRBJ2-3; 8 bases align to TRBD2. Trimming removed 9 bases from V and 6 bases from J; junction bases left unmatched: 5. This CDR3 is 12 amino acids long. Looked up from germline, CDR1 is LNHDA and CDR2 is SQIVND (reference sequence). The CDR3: CASLGLGDTQYF. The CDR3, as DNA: TGTGCCAGCCTGGGACTAGGGGATACGCAGTATTTT.

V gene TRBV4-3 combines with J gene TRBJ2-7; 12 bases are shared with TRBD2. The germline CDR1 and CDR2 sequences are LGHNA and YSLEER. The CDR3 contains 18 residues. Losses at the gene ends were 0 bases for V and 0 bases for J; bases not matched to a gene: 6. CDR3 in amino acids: CASSQDTSGRTISYEQYF. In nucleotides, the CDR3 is TGCGCCAGCAGCCAAGATACTAGCGGGAGGACTATCTCCTACGAGCAGTACTTC.

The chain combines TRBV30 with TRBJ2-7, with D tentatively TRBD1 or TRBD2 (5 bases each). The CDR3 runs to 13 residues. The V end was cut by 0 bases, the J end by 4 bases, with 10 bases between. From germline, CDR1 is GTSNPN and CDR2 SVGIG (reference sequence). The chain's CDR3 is CAWSVLEGYEQYF. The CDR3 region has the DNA TGTGCCTGGAGTGTACTTGAGGGGTACGAGCAGTACTTC.

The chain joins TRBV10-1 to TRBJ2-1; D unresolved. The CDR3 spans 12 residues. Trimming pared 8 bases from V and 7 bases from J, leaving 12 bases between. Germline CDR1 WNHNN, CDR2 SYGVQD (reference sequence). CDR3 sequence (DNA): TGCGCCAGCCCTGATATTTGGAATGAGCAGTTCTTC. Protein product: CASPDIWNEQFF.

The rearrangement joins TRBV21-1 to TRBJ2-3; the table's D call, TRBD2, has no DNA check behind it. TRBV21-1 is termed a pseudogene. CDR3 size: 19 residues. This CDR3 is CASSPTAAGGLTSTDTQYF. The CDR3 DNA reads TGTGCCAGCAGCCCAACGGCAGCGGGGGGTCTCACTAGCACAGATACGCAGTATTTT.

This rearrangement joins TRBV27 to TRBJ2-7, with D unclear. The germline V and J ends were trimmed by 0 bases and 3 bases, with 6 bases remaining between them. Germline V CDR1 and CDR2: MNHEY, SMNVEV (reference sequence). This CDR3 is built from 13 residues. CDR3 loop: CASSLSEIYEQYF. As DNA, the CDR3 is TGTGCCAGCAGTTTATCCGAGATCTACGAGCAGTACTTC.

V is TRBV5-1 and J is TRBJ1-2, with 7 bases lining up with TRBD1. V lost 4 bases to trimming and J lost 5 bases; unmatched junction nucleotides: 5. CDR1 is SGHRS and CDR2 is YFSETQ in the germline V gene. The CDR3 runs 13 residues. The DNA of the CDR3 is TGCGCCAGCAGCCCAGCGACAGGGTATGGCTACACCTTC. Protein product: CASSPATGYGYTF.

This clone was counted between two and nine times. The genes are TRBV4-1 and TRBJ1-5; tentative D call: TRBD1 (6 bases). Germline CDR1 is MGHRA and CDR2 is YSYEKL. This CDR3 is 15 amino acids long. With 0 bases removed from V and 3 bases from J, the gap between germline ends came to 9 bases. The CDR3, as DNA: TGCGCCAGCAGCCAAGAGACAGGCGACAATCAGCCCCAGCATTTT. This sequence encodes CASSQETGDNQPQHF.

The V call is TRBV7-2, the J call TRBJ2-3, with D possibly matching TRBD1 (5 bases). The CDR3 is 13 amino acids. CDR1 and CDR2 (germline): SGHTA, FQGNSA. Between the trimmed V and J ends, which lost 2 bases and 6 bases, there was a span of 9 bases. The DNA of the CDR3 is TGTGCCAGCAGCTTATTGGGGCCTGATACGCAGTATTTT. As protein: CASSLLGPDTQYF.

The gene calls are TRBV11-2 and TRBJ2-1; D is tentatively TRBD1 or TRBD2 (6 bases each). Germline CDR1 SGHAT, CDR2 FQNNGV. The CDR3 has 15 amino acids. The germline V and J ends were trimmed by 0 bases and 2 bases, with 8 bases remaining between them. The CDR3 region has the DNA TGTGCCAGCAGCTTAGAAAGGGGGGCCTACAATGAGCAGTTCTTC. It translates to CASSLERGAYNEQFF. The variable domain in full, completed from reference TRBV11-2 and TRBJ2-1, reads EAGVAQSPRYKIIEKRQSVAFWCNPISGHATLYWYQQILGQGPKLLIQFQNNGVVDDSQLPKDRFSAERLKGVDSTLKIQPAKLEDSAVYLCASSLERGAYNEQFFGPGTRLTVL.

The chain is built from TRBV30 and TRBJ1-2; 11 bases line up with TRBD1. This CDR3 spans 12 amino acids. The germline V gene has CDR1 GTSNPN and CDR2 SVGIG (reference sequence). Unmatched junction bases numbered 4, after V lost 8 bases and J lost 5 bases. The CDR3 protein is CAGTGGSYGYTF. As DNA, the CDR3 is TGTGCCGGGACAGGGGGTAGTTATGGCTACACCTTC.

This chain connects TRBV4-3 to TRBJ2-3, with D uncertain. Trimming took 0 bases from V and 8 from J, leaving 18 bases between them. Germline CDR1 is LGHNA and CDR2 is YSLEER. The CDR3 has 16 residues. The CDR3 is CASSQDSDPRLVTQYF. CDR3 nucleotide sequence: TGCGCCAGCAGCCAAGATTCGGACCCAAGATTGGTTACGCAGTATTTT.

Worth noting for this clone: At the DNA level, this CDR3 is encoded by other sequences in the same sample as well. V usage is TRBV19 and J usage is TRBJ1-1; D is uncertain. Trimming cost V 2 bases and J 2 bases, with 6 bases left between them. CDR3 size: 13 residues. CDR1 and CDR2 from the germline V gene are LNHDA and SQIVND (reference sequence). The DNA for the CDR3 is TGTGCCAGTAGTATATCGACCAACACTGAAGCTTTCTTT. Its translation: CASSISTNTEAFF. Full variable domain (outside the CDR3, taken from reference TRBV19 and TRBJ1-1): DGGITQSPKYLFRKEGQNVTLSCEQNLNHDAMYWYRQDPGQGLRLIYYSQIVNDFQKGDIAEGYSVSREKKESFPLTVTSAQKNPTAFYLCASSISTNTEAFFGQGTRLTVV.

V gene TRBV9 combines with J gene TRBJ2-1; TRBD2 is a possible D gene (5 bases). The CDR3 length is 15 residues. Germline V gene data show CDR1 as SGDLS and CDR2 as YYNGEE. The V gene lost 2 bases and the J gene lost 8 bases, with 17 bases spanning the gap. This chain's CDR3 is CASSVTSTRNDEQFF. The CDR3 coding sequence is TGTGCCAGCAGCGTTACTAGTACCCGGAATGATGAGCAGTTCTTC.

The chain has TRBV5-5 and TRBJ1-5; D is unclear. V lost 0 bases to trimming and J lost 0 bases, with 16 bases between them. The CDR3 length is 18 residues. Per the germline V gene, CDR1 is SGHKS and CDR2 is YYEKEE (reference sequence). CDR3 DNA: TGTGCCAGCAGCTTGGTCCCCCCCAACCCATATAGCAATCAGCCCCAGCATTTT. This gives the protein CASSLVPPNPYSNQPQHF.

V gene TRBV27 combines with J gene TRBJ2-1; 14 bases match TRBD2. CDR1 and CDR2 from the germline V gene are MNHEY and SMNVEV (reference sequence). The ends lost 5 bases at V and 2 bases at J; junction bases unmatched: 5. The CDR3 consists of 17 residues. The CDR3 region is CASSGGTSGRAYNEQFF. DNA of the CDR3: TGTGCCAGCAGTGGGGGGACTAGCGGGAGAGCCTACAATGAGCAGTTCTTC.

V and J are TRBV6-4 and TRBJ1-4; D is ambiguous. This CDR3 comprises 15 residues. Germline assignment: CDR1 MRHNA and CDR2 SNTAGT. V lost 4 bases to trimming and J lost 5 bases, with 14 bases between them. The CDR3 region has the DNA TGTGCCAGCAGTGCGACTATTCGGCGCAATGAAAAACTGTTTTTT. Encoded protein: CASSATIRRNEKLFF.

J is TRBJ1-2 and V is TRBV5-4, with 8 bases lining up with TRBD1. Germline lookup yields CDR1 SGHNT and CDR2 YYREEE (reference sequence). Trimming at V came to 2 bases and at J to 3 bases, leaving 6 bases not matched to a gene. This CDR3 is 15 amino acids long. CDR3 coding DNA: TGTGCCAGCAGCTTCCCCGACAGGGGTGACTATGGCTACACCTTC. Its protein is CASSFPDRGDYGYTF.

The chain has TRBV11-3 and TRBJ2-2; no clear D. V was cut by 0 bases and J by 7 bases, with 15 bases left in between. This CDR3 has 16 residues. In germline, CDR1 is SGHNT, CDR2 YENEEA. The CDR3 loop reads CASSLDLALHGGELFF. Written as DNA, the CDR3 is TGTGCCAGCAGCTTAGATCTGGCCCTCCACGGCGGGGAGCTGTTTTTT.

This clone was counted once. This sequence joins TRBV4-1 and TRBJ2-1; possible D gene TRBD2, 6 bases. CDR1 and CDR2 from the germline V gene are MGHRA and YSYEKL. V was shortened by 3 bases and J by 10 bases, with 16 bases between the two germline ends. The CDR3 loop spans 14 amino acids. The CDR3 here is CASSHPFSGGEQFF. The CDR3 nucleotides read TGCGCCAGCAGCCATCCCTTTAGCGGAGGCGAGCAGTTCTTC.

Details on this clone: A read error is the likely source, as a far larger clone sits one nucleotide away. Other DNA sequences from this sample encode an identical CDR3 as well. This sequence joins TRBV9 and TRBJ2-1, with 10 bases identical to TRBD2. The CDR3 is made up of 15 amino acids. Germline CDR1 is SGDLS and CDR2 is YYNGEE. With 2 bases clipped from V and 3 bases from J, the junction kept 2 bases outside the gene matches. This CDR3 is CASSVGTSDYNEQFF. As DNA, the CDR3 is TGTGCCAGCAGCGTCGGGACTAGCGACTACAATGAGCAGTTCTTC.